Each of the 2 T cell receptor beta chains below was sequenced from the same sample in a study of cytomegalovirus exposure and HLA in healthy donors (dated 2017 in TCRdb). Library method: the immunoSEQ multiplex PCR assay. The multiplex PCR relied on a mix of 60 forward primers for TCR Vbeta segments and 13 reverse primers for TCR Jbeta segments. The source is immuneACCESS, and TCRdb retained only in-frame sequences with V and J called. Part of the clones is not carried over; for the studies checked, unresolved V genes explain less than half of this, and the remainder is unexplained. The sample profile shows about 100,000 clones; under 85% of them were found once. Roughly 4.1% of the sample is held by the ten biggest clonotypes. The sample comprised PBMCs. These receptors were obtained from a man between 40 and 49 years old in good health and CMV-seronegative.

The chain joins TRBV2 to TRBJ1-1, with 7 positions matching TRBD1. Per germline, CDR1 SNHLY and CDR2 FYNNEI. Losses at the gene ends were 10 bases for V and 2 bases for J; bases not matched to a gene: 7. The CDR3 has 13 amino acids. CDR3 protein: CANGQESNTEAFF. CDR3 DNA: TGTGCCAACGGACAGGAGTCTAACACTGAAGCTTTCTTT. The full variable domain, rest sourced from reference TRBV2 and TRBJ1-1, is EPEVTQTPSHQVTQMGQEVILRCVPISNHLYFYWYRQILGQKVEFLVSFYNNEISEKSEIFDDQFSVERPDGSNFTLKIRSTKLEDSAMYFCANGQESNTEAFFGQGTRLTVV.

CDR3: CASSQAQSSGGQSSYNEQFF. The CDR3 coding sequence is TGTGCCAGCAGCCAAGCTCAATCTAGCGGGGGCCAGAGCTCCTACAATGAGCAGTTCTTC. The chain employs TRBV4-2 and TRBJ2-1; TRBD2 matches at 10 bases. CDR1 is LGHNA, CDR2 YNFKEQ, per germline. The CDR3 spans 20 residues. With 1 base clipped from V and 0 bases from J, the junction kept 12 bases outside the gene matches.